The count of the clone carrying this TCR beta chain is one. Trimming removed 1 base at V and 5 bases at J, with 15 bases between. Germline V gene sequence: CDR1 SGDLS, CDR2 YYNGEE. CDR3 length: 15 residues. The data derive from a study of cytomegalovirus exposure and HLA in healthy donors. In the study overall: Some 180 million T cells yielded over 90 million unique TCR beta sequences in earlier analysis. In an early release, HLA-typed donors contributed some 82 million unique TCR sequences.

PCR amplification relied on 60 Vbeta primers (plus 13 Jbeta primers). The repertoire was sequenced with immunoSEQ multiplex PCR; TCRdb's copy has only in-frame clones and lacks some. The table includes about 190,000 clones, almost 80% detected once. This TCR came from a woman aged 18-29 years in good health and CMV-seronegative. Sequenced input: PBMCs. J is TRBJ2-5 and V is TRBV9, with D perhaps matching TRBD1 (6 bases). CDR3 loop: CASSVTLTRGETQYF. In nucleotides, the CDR3 is TGTGCCAGCAGCGTAACCCTCACTAGGGGGGAGACCCAGTACTTC.